The clone carrying this TCR beta chain was counted once. These data belong to a study of blood T cell repertoires in COVID-19. The CDR3 has 16 residues. The ends were cut back, 2 bases at V and 0 bases at J, with 8 bases in the middle. Germline V gives CDR1 SGHTA, CDR2 FQGTGA. Measured with immunoSEQ multiplex PCR; TCRdb has only the in-frame clones, and not every one. This sample carries 130,000 or so clones, approximately 83% of them seen once, and the ten largest clones take roughly 9.2%. The sequence was collected from a man aged 45 to 65 who had recovered from COVID-19. Sequences were obtained from PBMCs or T cells enriched from blood (not recorded which). The chain uses TRBV7-3 and TRBJ2-6; D gene ambiguous. The CDR3 coding sequence is TGTGCCAGCAGCTTAGGTCCGAGCTCTGGGGCCAACGTCCTGACTTTC. Translated: CASSLGPSSGANVLTF.